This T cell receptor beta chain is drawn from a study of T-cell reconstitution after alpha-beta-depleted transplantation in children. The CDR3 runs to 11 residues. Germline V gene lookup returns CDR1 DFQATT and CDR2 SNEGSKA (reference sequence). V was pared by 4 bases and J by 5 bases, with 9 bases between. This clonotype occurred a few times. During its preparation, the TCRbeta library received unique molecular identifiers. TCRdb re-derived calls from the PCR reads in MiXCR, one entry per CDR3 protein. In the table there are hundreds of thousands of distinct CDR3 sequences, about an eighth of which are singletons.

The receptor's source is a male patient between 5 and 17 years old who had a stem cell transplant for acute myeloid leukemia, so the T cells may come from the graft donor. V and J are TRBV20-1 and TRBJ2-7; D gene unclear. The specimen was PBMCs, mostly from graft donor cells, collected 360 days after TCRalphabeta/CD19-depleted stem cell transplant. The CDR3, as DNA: TGCAGTGCTATAATTGCGCACGAGCAGTACTTC. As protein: CSAIIAHEQYF.